This TCR beta chain was sequenced for a study of blood T cells in healthy people across ages. A J-beta primer mix and a sample-barcoded 5' primer were used in a second PCR of roughly 7 to 12 cycles. TCRdb passed the 5' RACE reads through MiXCR, listing each CDR3 protein once. The sample has roughly 1,500,000 distinct CDR3 sequences; 34% are singletons. The CDR3 sequence is 13 residues long. The germline V gene encodes CDR1 MNHEY and CDR2 SMNVEV (reference sequence). The V end lost 4 bases, the J end lost 7 bases, and 11 bases lay between the germline ends. Material: blood. This TCR derives from a woman aged 25 to 39 in good health. The chain links TRBV27 to TRBJ1-5; D possibly corresponds to TRBD1 (5 bases). In DNA form, the CDR3 reads TGTGCCAGCAGTTCCTTCGGGGGACAGCCCCAGCATTTT. Amino acids: CASSSFGGQPQHF.